The rows below give T cell receptor beta chains drawn from one sample of a study of beta chain features in type 1 diabetes. The repertoire was sequenced with immunoSEQ multiplex PCR; TCRdb's copy has only in-frame clones and lacks some. This table holds about 270,000 clones, 14% found once. The sequencing input was naive CD4+ T cells from blood. The receptors originated from a young man with type 1 diabetes. Each CDR3 is given with its conserved first and last residue. The order of the fields is clone size, D gene, V gene, J gene, CDR3 DNA, CDR3 protein. D genes are given only for firm matches. Expanded clones get a size class; other rows say once, few or many, or leave the size out.

>few|-|TRBV21-1|TRBJ2-3
TGTGCCAGCAGCAACGACAGAGGCTACTGCACAGATACGCAGTATTTT
CASSNDRGYCTDTQYF
>few|-|TRBV7-2|TRBJ1-2
TGTGCCAGCATGCATCCCTCGCGGGGGCGGGATGGCTACACCTTC
CASMHPSRGRDGYTF
>few|-|TRBV14|TRBJ2-5
TGTGCCAGCAGCCAAGTAACAGGGTACTACCAAGAGACCCAGTACTTC
CASSQVTGYYQETQYF
>-|-|TRBV5-4|TRBJ2-7
TGTGCCAGCAGCCAAAGACAGGAAAGGTCCGACGAGCAGTACTTC
CASSQRQERSDEQYF
>few|-|TRBV7-2|TRBJ2-1
TGTGCCAGCAGTTCAAGGGGAACCGATGAGCAGTTCTTC
CASSSRGTDEQFF
>few|-|TRBV5-1|TRBJ2-7
TGCGCCAGCAAGGAGGAGAGGTACGACGAGCAGTACTTC
CASKEERYDEQYF
>-|-|TRBV6-5|TRBJ2-1
TGTGCCAGCCGAGACCGCCGTCGGGGCAATGAGCAGTTCTTC
CASRDRRRGNEQFF
>few|-|TRBV21-1|TRBJ1-5
TGTGCCAGCACTTCTCCACATAGCAATCAGCCCCAGCATTTT
CASTSPHSNQPQHF
>-|TRBD1|TRBV19|TRBJ2-1
TGTGCCAGTAGTATGTGGGGACAGCGAAACAATGAGCAGTTCTTC
CASSMWGQRNNEQFF
>-|-|TRBV15|TRBJ2-5
TGTGCCACCAGCAGAGACGAGGCGGAGACCCAGTACTTC
CATSRDEAETQYF
>-|TRBD2|TRBV5-1|TRBJ2-2
TGCGCCAGCAGCTTTGGGGTAGCGGGAGCCCACGGGGAGCTGTTTTTT
CASSFGVAGAHGELFF
>-|-|TRBV9|TRBJ2-2
TGTGCCAGCAGCGTAACATCCGGGGAGCTGTTTTTT
CASSVTSGELFF
>-|TRBD2|TRBV7-9|TRBJ2-3
TGTGCCAGCAGCCCAGCCGGGACTAGTGTTGATACGCAGTATTTT
CASSPAGTSVDTQYF
>-|TRBD2|TRBV29-1|TRBJ2-4
TGCAGCGTTGCAGGGTTGGGAGGGACCTTAGCCAAAAACATTCAGTACTTC
CSVAGLGGTLAKNIQYF
>-|TRBD1|TRBV10-3|TRBJ2-7
TGTGCCATCAGTAATCCGGGACAGGGGACCCTCTACGAGCAGTACTTC
CAISNPGQGTLYEQYF
>few|-|TRBV28|TRBJ2-7
TGTGCCAGCAGTTCCCCAGCGGAAACCTCATACGAGCAGTACTTC
CASSSPAETSYEQYF
>-|TRBD2|TRBV7-3|TRBJ2-2
TGTGCCAGCACGGGAGGCGCGAACACCGGGGAGCTGTTTTTT
CASTGGANTGELFF
>few|TRBD1|TRBV30|TRBJ2-3
TGTGCCTGGAGTCCGGGACAGAACACAGATACGCAGTATTTT
CAWSPGQNTDTQYF
>once|TRBD2|TRBV27|TRBJ2-1
TGTGCCAGCACCCAAGCGGGAGTTTGGGACAATGAGCAGTTCTTC
CASTQAGVWDNEQFF
>-|-|TRBV7-9|TRBJ1-1
TGTGCCAGCAGCTTAGTGAGCGGCACTGAAGCTTTCTTT
CASSLVSGTEAFF
>few|TRBD2|TRBV19|TRBJ2-7
TGTGCCAGTCGCCTTAGCGGGAACGACGACGAGCAGTACTTC
CASRLSGNDDEQYF
>few|TRBD2|TRBV7-2|TRBJ2-1
TGTGCCAGCAGTAACCGAGCGGGAGGGCTCTACAATGAGCAGTTCTTC
CASSNRAGGLYNEQFF
>few|-|TRBV5-4|TRBJ2-2
TGTGCCAGCAGCTTTACAGTATTCGGGGAGCTGTTTTTT
CASSFTVFGELFF
>few|-|TRBV28|TRBJ2-7
TGTGCCAGCACTCCCGCGTCCGACTACGAGCAGTACTTC
CASTPASDYEQYF
>-|-|TRBV25-1|TRBJ1-2
TGTGCCACCCGAACAGGGCCGGGCGGCTACACCTTC
CATRTGPGGYTF
>-|TRBD2|TRBV19|TRBJ2-1
TGTGCCAGTAGTATAGGCTGGGGCGGGAGCTCCTACAATGAGCAGTTCTTC
CASSIGWGGSSYNEQFF
>many|-|TRBV4-2|TRBJ2-3
TGTGCCAGCAGCCAGTACTCCGGGACTCCTAGCACAGATACGCAGTATTTT
CASSQYSGTPSTDTQYF
>few|-|TRBV28|TRBJ2-6
TGTGCCAGCAGTTTGTATTCCTCTGGGGCCAACGTCCTGACTTTC
CASSLYSSGANVLTF
>-|TRBD1|TRBV7-9|TRBJ1-5
TGTGCCAGCAGCCTACAGGGGGCAGGTCAGCCCCAGCATTTT
CASSLQGAGQPQHF
>few|TRBD1|TRBV11-2|TRBJ2-7
TGTGCCAGCAGCTTTACGTTGGGGACAGTGGGTAACGAGCAGTACTTC
CASSFTLGTVGNEQYF
>-|-|TRBV5-6|TRBJ1-2
TGTGCCAGCAGCCCTATTGTAACAGGGAACCCTACCTTC
CASSPIVTGNPTF
>-|-|TRBV7-9|TRBJ2-5
TGTGCCAGCAGCTTATCCCTGGGGGCAGGAGAGACCCAGTACTTC
CASSLSLGAGETQYF
>few|-|TRBV9|TRBJ1-1
TGTGCCAGCAGCGTAGTAGTTGCGGGCACTGAAGCTTTCTTT
CASSVVVAGTEAFF
>-|TRBD1|TRBV29-1|TRBJ2-2
TGCAGCGCTACGACAGGGGGGATTACAGGGGAGCTGTTTTTT
CSATTGGITGELFF
>few|TRBD1|TRBV10-3|TRBJ2-3
TGTGCCAACTCACAGGGGACAGATACGCAGTATTTT
CANSQGTDTQYF